The present TCR beta chain was sequenced within a study of naive and memory T cell subsets. This clonotype was seen repeatedly, ten times or more. Amplification of ligated cDNA took four PCR rounds with SP2 and nested alpha and beta constant primers. TCRdb reprocessed the UMI-ligation and nested PCR reads via MiXCR and lists one record per CDR3 protein. The sample contains tens of thousands of distinct CDR3 sequences, about 6.7% of which appear only once. Germline lookup yields CDR1 SNHLY and CDR2 FYNNEI. V lost 4 bases to trimming and J lost 3 bases, with 10 bases between them. This CDR3 region has 13 residues. Indicated treatment: skin biopsy from PPD injection site in Mantoux-positive individual. TCR cDNA received a 3' ligated oligonucleotide that carried a UMI.

The TCR was taken from an adult in good health. The input for sequencing was skin, taken from a tuberculin skin test site. The V call is TRBV2, the J call TRBJ2-7; no clear D gene. The CDR3 DNA reads as TGTGCCAGCAGTGTTCCGCCGGGCTACGAGCAGTACTTC. It yields the protein CASSVPPGYEQYF.